This TCR beta chain was captured by sequencing in a study of cytomegalovirus exposure and HLA in healthy donors. Overall study results and limits: For most TCR beta V segments, an earlier analysis put the productive rate at about 87% or about 30% of the time. In a later analysis, 16,951 TCR beta sequences were associated with HLA alleles at 0.05 false discovery rate. Among TCR beta chains, those listed as cytomegalovirus-associated numbered about 160. A later look showed TCR association rates differing by HLA locus, highest for DRB1 and lowest for HLA-C.

The CDR3 runs 14 residues. From germline, CDR1 is SGHRS and CDR2 YFSETQ. V lost 3 bases and J lost 5; bases outside the gene matches: 5. The study ran its PCR with 60 Vbeta and 13 Jbeta primers. Method: immunoSEQ multiplex PCR; TCRdb's copy keeps in-frame clones and lacks some. The sample consists of under 200,000 clones, 60% to 80% of them appearing once. For this clone: Its antigen is still unknown.

The J gene is TRBJ2-5, the V gene TRBV5-1; 9 bases line up with TRBD2. This TCR derives from a man between 40 and 49 years old in good health and CMV-seronegative. What was sequenced was PBMCs. The CDR3 loop reads CASSSASGAETQYF. In nucleotides, the CDR3 is TGCGCCAGCAGCTCCGCTAGCGGGGCCGAGACCCAGTACTTC.